In this sample, the clone carrying this TCR beta chain turned up once. The antigen is undetermined. The junction had 0 bases not matched to a gene; V was cut back by 2 bases and J by 5 bases. In germline, CDR1 is MNHNY, CDR2 SVGAGI (reference sequence). This CDR3 is 12 amino acids long. The sample originates from a study of blood T cells in healthy people across ages. The use of a sample-barcoded 5' primer and a J-beta primer mix characterized a second PCR of about 7 to 12 cycles. Each cDNA molecule was tagged by a template-switch adaptor that had 12 random nucleotides. TCRdb reprocessed the 5' RACE reads with MiXCR, giving one entry per CDR3 protein. This sample carries just over 800,000 distinct CDR3 sequences, less than 80% of them seen once, and the ten largest clones take about 30%. Donors gave 8 to 10 milliliters of peripheral blood apiece. At least 6 million PBMCs were isolated per sample. Points from the study as a whole: No conclusive comparison of naive versus antigen-experienced cells was possible with unsorted PBMCs.

Sequenced: blood. This chain uses TRBV6-6 with TRBJ2-7, with 7 nucleotides matching TRBD1. The clonotype was recovered from a man younger than 40 in good health. CDR3 bases: TGTGCCAGCAGTTACACAGGGGACGAGCAGTACTTC. It translates to CASSYTGDEQYF.